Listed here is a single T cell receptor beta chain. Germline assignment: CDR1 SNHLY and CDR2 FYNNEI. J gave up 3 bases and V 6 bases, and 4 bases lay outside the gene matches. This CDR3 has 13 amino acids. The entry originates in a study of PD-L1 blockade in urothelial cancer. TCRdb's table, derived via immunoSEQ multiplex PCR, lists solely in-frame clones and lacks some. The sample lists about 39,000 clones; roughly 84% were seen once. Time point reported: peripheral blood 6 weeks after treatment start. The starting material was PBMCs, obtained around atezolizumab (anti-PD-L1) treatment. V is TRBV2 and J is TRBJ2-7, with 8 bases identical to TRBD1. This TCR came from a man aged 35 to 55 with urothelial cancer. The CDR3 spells CASSLDRGYEQYF. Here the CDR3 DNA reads TGTGCCAGCAGCCTAGACAGGGGCTACGAGCAGTACTTC.